This T cell receptor (beta chain) appears in the sequencing data of a study of blood T cell repertoires in COVID-19. On the study more broadly: The samples span acute and convalescent COVID-19 from the United States, Italy and Spain. T cells, B-cell-depleted T cells, or PBMCs supplied cDNA or gDNA.

Libraries were prepared by immunoSEQ multiplex PCR; TCRdb keeps only in-frame clonotypes and omits some of them. This table has about 140,000 clones, about 80% appearing once. Trimming cost V 9 bases and J 2 bases, with 13 bases left between them. The CDR3 is 13 residues long. Per germline, CDR1 MDHEN and CDR2 SYDVKM. The chain has TRBV28 and TRBJ1-1, with D unresolved. This TCR came from a human donor in a cohort sampled during active COVID-19. Input material: peripheral blood. CDR3 in amino acids: CASCNEGNTEAFF. The CDR3 region has the DNA TGTGCCAGTTGTAATGAGGGAAACACTGAAGCTTTCTTT.